Presented here are 11 T cell receptor beta chains from one specimen sequenced in a study of blood T cell repertoires in COVID-19 (TCRdb year 2020). Library preparation used the immunoSEQ multiplex PCR assay. TCRdb limited this immuneACCESS table to in-frame rearrangements with V and J called. A share of clones is missing; checked studies link under half to unresolved V genes, and the rest is unexplained. The sample records approximately 300,000 clones, nearly 90% of which are singletons. Together, the top ten hold 4.5% to 7% of the sample. The sequenced sample consisted of PBMCs or T cells enriched from blood (not recorded which). These receptors were taken from a woman in her twenties or thirties who had recovered from COVID-19.

The rearrangement joins TRBV27 to TRBJ1-1, with a possible D match to TRBD1 (6 bases). CDR1 and CDR2 (germline): MNHEY, SMNVEV (reference sequence). The germline V and J ends were trimmed by 6 bases and 5 bases, with 16 bases remaining between them. This CDR3 has 14 residues. The CDR3 sequence: CASRYRGSGTEAFF. In DNA, the CDR3 is TGTGCCAGCAGATATAGGGGGAGTGGGACTGAAGCTTTCTTT.

This sequence joins TRBV19 and TRBJ1-2, with TRBD1 matching 7 bases. Germline values: CDR1 LNHDA, CDR2 SQIVND (reference sequence). The CDR3 is 15 residues long. Losses at the gene ends were 8 bases for V and 3 bases for J; bases not matched to a gene: 12. The CDR3 nucleotides are TGTGCCAGTTTTTTTACAGGGGCCCGTGACTATGGCTACACCTTC. As protein: CASFFTGARDYGYTF.

This clone was observed a handful of times. V usage is TRBV12-3 or TRBV12-4 and J usage is TRBJ2-7; no clear D gene. Trimming cost V 6 bases and J 1 base, with 10 bases left between them. This CDR3 is 13 amino acids long. DNA of the CDR3: TGTGCCAGCAGCCCTAACTGGTCCTACGAGCAGTACTTC. Translation: CASSPNWSYEQYF.

This chain joins TRBV2 and TRBJ2-3; TRBD1 is a possible D gene (7 bases). The CDR3 sequence is 15 residues long. Trimming removed 7 bases at V and 0 bases at J, with 14 bases between. Germline CDR1 is SNHLY and CDR2 is FYNNEI. This chain's CDR3 is CASTGGPISTDTQYF. The CDR3 region has the DNA TGTGCCAGCACAGGGGGGCCTATTAGCACAGATACGCAGTATTTT. The whole variable domain, filled in from reference TRBV2 and TRBJ2-3, reads EPEVTQTPSHQVTQMGQEVILRCVPISNHLYFYWYRQILGQKVEFLVSFYNNEISEKSEIFDDQFSVERPDGSNFTLKIRSTKLEDSAMYFCASTGGPISTDTQYFGPGTRLTVL.

The J gene is TRBJ1-3, the V gene TRBV5-6; D gene unclear. V was pared by 0 bases and J by 0 bases, with 4 bases between. The germline V gene encodes CDR1 SGHDT and CDR2 YYEEEE. This CDR3 is built from 14 residues. Here the CDR3 reads CASSLVSSGNTIYF. The CDR3 coding sequence is TGTGCCAGCAGCTTGGTGAGCTCTGGAAACACCATATATTTT.

The gene calls are TRBV4-1 and TRBJ1-2; 7 nucleotides line up with TRBD1. Unmatched junction bases numbered 3, after V lost 1 base and J lost 4 bases. The CDR3 extends over 14 amino acids. The V gene's germline CDR1 is MGHRA and CDR2 YSYEKL. The CDR3 sequence: CASSQGQGTYGYTF. The CDR3 DNA reads TGCGCCAGCAGCCAAGGACAGGGAACCTATGGCTACACCTTC.

The V gene is TRBV7-9, the J gene TRBJ1-5, with D unresolved. Trimming took 5 bases from V and 0 from J, leaving 8 bases between them. This CDR3 is 14 amino acids long. Germline V gene sequence: CDR1 SEHNR, CDR2 FQNEAQ (reference sequence). The CDR3 sequence is CASSGSGSNQPQHF. CDR3 nucleotide sequence: TGTGCCAGCAGCGGGTCGGGTAGCAATCAGCCCCAGCATTTT. The full variable domain, rest sourced from reference TRBV7-9 and TRBJ1-5, is DTGVSQNPRHKITKRGQNVTFRCDPISEHNRLYWYRQTLGQGPEFLTYFQNEAQLEKSRLLSDRFSAERPKGSFSTLEIQRTEQGDSAMYLCASSGSGSNQPQHFGDGTRLSIL.

The CDR3 coding sequence is TGTGCCAGCAGTCCTTTCGGACAGACGCGGACTGAAGCTTTCTTT. Its protein product is CASSPFGQTRTEAFF. The rearrangement links TRBV27 to TRBJ1-1; TRBD1 is a possible D gene (6 bases). V lost 5 bases, J lost 5 bases, and 18 bases lay in between. CDR1 and CDR2 from the germline V gene are MNHEY and SMNVEV (reference sequence). This CDR3 has 15 amino acids.

This chain uses TRBV4-2 with TRBJ2-7; D possibly corresponds to TRBD2 (5 bases). V lost 4 bases and J lost 0, with 19 bases in between. Germline CDR1 reads LGHNA; CDR2 reads YNFKEQ. The CDR3 has 17 residues. As DNA, the CDR3 is TGTGCCAGCAGCCGCACGGGGAGAATGGCGTCCTCCTACGAGCAGTACTTC. It specifies CASSRTGRMASSYEQYF.

J is TRBJ1-2 and V is TRBV6-5; tentative D call: TRBD1 (5 bases). Trimming left V 11 bases short and J 4 bases short, with 14 bases between. There are 12 residues in the CDR3. Germline-derived CDR1 and CDR2 are MNHEY and SVGAGI. CDR3: CASWGLSYGYTF. DNA for the CDR3: TGTGCCTCATGGGGCCTGAGCTATGGCTACACCTTC.

The gene calls are TRBV5-1 and TRBJ2-3, with D unclear. The V gene lost 3 bases and the J gene lost 2 bases, with 10 bases spanning the gap. Per the germline V gene, CDR1 is SGHRS and CDR2 is YFSETQ. The length of the CDR3 is 14 residues. CDR3 residues: CASSSRENTDTQYF. For the CDR3, the DNA is TGCGCCAGCAGCTCACGAGAAAACACAGATACGCAGTATTTT.